This note documents a single T cell receptor beta chain sequence. The record originates from a study of blood T cell repertoires in COVID-19. Study details: There were acute and convalescent COVID-19 samples, and they came from the United States, Italy and Spain. Nucleic acid was either cDNA or gDNA, and it came from T cells, B-cell-depleted T cells, or PBMCs.

The CDR3 consists of 17 residues. Assay used: immunoSEQ multiplex PCR; TCRdb lists only in-frame clones, some missing. Of tens of thousands of clones detected, approximately 88% appear once; the ten largest clones hold less than 75%. Sequencing was performed on peripheral blood. The chain uses TRBV21-1 and TRBJ1-2; TRBD1, the D gene given by the table, was not confirmed from the DNA. TRBV21-1 is a documented pseudogene. This receptor was obtained from a man aged 65-85 years with acute or convalescent COVID-19. CDR3: CASSNGCTADRAYGYTF. The CDR3 DNA is TGTGCCAGCAGCAACGGGTGCACAGCTGACAGGGCCTATGGCTACACCTTC.